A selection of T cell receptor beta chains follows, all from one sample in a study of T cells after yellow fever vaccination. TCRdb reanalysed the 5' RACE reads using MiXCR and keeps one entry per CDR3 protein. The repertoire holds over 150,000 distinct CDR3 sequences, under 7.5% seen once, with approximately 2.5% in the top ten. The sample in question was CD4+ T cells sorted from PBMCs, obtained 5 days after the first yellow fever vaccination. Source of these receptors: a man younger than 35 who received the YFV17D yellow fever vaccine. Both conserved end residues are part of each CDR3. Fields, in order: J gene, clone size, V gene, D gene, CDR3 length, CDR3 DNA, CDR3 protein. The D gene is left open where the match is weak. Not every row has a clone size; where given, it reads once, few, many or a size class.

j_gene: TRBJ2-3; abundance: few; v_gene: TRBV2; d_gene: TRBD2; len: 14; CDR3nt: TGTGCCAGCAGTGAAGAGGCGGGGGGGAATACGCAGTATTTT; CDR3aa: CASSEEAGGNTQYF
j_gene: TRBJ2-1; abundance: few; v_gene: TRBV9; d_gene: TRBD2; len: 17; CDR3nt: TGTGCCAGCAGCGTAGAGAAGGGCGGGGGGGCCGGCAATGAGCAGTTCTTC; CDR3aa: CASSVEKGGGAGNEQFF
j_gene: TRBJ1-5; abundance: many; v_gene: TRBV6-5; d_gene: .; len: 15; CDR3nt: TGTGCCAGCAGACAAACGGGCCTTCAGGGGCAGCCCCAGCATTTT; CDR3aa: CASRQTGLQGQPQHF
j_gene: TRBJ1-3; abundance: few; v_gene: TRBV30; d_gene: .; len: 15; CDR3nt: TGTGCCTGGAGAGAAGGGGGATACTCTGGAAACACCATATATTTT; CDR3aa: CAWREGGYSGNTIYF
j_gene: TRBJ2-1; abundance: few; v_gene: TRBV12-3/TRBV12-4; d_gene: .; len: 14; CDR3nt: TGTGCCAGCAGTCTACAGGCTTTTTCCAATGAGCAGTTCTTC; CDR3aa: CASSLQAFSNEQFF
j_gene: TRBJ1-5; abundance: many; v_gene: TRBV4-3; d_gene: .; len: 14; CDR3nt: TGCGCCAGCAGCCAAAGACCAGAGAATCAGCCCCAGCATTTT; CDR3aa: CASSQRPENQPQHF
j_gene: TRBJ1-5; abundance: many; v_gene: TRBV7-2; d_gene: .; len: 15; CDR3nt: TGTGCCAGCAGCTTAGCGCCGGGGGCCAGTCAGCCCCAGCATTTT; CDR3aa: CASSLAPGASQPQHF
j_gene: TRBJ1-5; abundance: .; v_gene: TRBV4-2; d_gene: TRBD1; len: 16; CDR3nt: TGTGCCAGCAGCCAAGGGGACAGGGGGCCCAACCAGCCCCAGCATTTT; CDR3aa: CASSQGDRGPNQPQHF
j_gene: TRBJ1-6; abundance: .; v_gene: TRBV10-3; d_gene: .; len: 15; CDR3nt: TGTGCCCCGGGACGGTGGGGGGCCCATAATTCACCCCTCCACTTT; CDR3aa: CAPGRWGAHNSPLHF
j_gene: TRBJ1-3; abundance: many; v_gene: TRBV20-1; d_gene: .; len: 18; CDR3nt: TGCAGTGCTAGAGGAGCGGGGCCGGGCCACAACTCTGGAAACACCATATATTTT; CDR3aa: CSARGAGPGHNSGNTIYF
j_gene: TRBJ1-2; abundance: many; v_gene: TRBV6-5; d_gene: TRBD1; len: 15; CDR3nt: TGTGCCAGCAGTTACTCCCGGACAGGGGTTAAAGGCTACACCTTC; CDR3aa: CASSYSRTGVKGYTF
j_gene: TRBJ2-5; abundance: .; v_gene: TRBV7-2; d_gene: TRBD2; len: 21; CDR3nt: TGTGCCAGCAGCTTATCGGTGCCGGGACTAGCGGATAAATTGGTGAGAGAGACCCAGTACTTC; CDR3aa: CASSLSVPGLADKLVRETQYF
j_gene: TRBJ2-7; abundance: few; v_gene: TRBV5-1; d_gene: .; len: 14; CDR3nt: TGCGCCAGCAGCCCCGGCTCATGGTCCTACGAGCAGTACTTC; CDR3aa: CASSPGSWSYEQYF